The following is a TCR beta chain sequence with its context. The data originate from a study of blood T cell repertoires in COVID-19. Study details: Samples came from the United States, Italy and Spain, spanning acute and convalescent COVID-19. Sample material is recorded as cDNA or gDNA derived from T cells, B-cell-depleted T cells, or PBMCs.

The authors' processing: Estimation of nucleated cell counts was performed using reference gene primer amplification. The method was immunoSEQ multiplex PCR; TCRdb's version includes in-frame clones alone and lacks a portion of them. The D gene and trimming were derived from the DNA, and the V and J assignments and clone size from that table. Among 100,000 to 150,000 clones, roughly 82% were seen once, and the ten largest hold around 5%. V was clipped by 3 bases and J by 2 bases, with 7 bases between them. In germline, CDR1 is SGHTS, CDR2 YDEGEE. CDR3 length equals 13 residues. This chain joins TRBV5-8 and TRBJ2-3, with D maybe TRBD2 (6 bases). The sequenced material came from peripheral blood. The source is a human donor in a cohort sampled during active COVID-19. The CDR3 nucleotides read TGTGCCAGCAGCTGGGAGGACACAGATACGCAGTATTTT. Translation: CASSWEDTDTQYF.